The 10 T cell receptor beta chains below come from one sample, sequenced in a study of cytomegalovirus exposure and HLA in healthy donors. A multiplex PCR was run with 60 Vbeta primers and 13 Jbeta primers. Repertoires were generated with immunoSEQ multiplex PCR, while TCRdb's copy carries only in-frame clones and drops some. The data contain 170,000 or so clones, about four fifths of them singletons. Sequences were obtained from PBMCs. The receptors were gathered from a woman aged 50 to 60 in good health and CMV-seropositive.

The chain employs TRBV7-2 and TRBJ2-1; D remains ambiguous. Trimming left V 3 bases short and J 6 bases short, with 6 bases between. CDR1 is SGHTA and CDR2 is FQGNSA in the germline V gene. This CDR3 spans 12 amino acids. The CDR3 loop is CASSFYFNEQFF. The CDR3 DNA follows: TGTGCCAGCAGCTTTTATTTCAATGAGCAGTTCTTC.

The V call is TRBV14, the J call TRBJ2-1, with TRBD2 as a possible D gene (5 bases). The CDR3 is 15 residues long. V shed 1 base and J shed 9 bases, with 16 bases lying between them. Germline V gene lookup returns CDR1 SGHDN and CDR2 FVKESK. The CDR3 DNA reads TGTGCCAGCAGCCAAGTCGTCTCCGAGGGCGGTGAGCAGTTCTTC. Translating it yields CASSQVVSEGGEQFF.

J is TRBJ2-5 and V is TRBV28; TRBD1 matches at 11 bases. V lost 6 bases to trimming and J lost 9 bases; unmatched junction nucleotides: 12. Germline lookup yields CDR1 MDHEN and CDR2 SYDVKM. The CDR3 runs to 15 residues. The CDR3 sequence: CASRPGTGGKRAQYF. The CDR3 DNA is TGTGCCAGCAGGCCCGGGACAGGGGGTAAAAGGGCCCAGTACTTC.

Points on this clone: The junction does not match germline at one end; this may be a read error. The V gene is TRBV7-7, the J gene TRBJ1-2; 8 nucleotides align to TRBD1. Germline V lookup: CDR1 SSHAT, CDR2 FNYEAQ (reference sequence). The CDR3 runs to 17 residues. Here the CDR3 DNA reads TGTGCTAGCAGCGCTACTAGAAACGGGACAGGAAACTATGGCTACACCTTC. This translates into CASSATRNGTGNYGYTF.

The DNA of the CDR3 is TGTGCCAGCAGCTTAGCCTCTAGCGGGACTTCCTACGAGCAGTACTTC. Amino acid sequence: CASSLASSGTSYEQYF. The chain couples TRBV7-2 to TRBJ2-7, with 9 positions matching TRBD2. There are 16 residues in the CDR3. Germline trimming cut 0 bases from V and 1 base from J; bases unmatched to any gene: 4. Germline CDR1 and CDR2: SGHTA and FQGNSA.

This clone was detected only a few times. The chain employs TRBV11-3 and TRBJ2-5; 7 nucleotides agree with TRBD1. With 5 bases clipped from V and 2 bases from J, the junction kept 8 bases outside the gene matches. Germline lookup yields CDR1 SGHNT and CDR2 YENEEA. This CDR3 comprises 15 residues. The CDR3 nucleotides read TGTGCCAGCAGCCCGGGACAGAGAGGACAAGAGACCCAGTACTTC. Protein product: CASSPGQRGQETQYF.

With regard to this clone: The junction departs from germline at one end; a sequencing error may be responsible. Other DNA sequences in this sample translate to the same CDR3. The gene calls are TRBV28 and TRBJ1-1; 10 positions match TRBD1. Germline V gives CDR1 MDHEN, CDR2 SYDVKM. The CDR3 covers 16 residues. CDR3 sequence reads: CASSLFPGQGNTEAFF. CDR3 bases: TGTGCCAGCAGTTTATTCCCGGGACAGGGGAACACTGAGGCTTTCTTT.

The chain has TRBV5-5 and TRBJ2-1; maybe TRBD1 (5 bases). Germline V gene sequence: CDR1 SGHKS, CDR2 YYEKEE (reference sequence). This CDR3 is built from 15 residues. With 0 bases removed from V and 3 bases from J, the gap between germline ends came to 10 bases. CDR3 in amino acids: CASSLGGNLYNEQFF. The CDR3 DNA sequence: TGTGCCAGCAGCTTGGGGGGCAATCTCTACAATGAGCAGTTCTTC.

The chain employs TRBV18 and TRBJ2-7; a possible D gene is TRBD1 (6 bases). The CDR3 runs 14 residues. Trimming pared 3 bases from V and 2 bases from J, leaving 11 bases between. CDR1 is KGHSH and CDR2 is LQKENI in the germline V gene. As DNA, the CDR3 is TGTGCCAGCTCACCGGGGGCAGGGACCTACGAGCAGTACTTC. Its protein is CASSPGAGTYEQYF. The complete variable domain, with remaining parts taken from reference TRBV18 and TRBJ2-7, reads NAGVMQNPRHLVRRRGQEARLRCSPMKGHSHVYWYRQLPEEGLKFMVYLQKENIIDESGMPKERFSAEFPKEGPSILRIQQVVRGDSAAYFCASSPGAGTYEQYFGPGTRLTVT.

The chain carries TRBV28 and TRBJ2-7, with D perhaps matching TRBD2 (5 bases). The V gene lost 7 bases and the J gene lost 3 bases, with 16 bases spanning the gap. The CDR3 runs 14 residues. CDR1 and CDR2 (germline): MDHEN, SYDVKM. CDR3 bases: TGTGCCAGCACCCCAATCGGGAACAACTACGAGCAGTACTTC. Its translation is CASTPIGNNYEQYF.